The T cell receptor beta chain under discussion was sequenced for a study of blood T cells in healthy people across ages. Study results and limitations: Estimates based on one million T cells were treated as lower bounds. Long-lived donors carried more naive CD4+ cells and greater diversity than aged donors. The study found TCR beta diversity correlated strongly with naive T cell percentage.

Notes on this clonotype: Its antigen remains unknown.

Next came a second PCR, run for about 6 to 12 cycles, which used a sample-barcoded 5' primer along with a J-beta primer mix. Each TCR beta cDNA got a 12-nucleotide random molecular identifier. Using its own MiXCR run on the 5' RACE reads, TCRdb lists one record per CDR3 protein. Of 1,300,000 or so distinct CDR3 sequences listed, approximately 59% were seen once; the top ten hold over 5%. Germline lookup yields CDR1 MGHRA and CDR2 YSYEKL. The CDR3 has 13 amino acids. V was trimmed by 1 base and J by 6 bases, leaving 9 bases between them. The chain combines TRBV4-1 with TRBJ1-2; weak D call: TRBD1 (5 bases). This clonotype was sampled from a man aged 18-30 years in good health. The sample taken for sequencing was blood. The CDR3 reads CASSQGVGDGYTF. The CDR3 region has the DNA TGCGCCAGCAGCCAAGGGGTGGGGGATGGCTACACCTTC.